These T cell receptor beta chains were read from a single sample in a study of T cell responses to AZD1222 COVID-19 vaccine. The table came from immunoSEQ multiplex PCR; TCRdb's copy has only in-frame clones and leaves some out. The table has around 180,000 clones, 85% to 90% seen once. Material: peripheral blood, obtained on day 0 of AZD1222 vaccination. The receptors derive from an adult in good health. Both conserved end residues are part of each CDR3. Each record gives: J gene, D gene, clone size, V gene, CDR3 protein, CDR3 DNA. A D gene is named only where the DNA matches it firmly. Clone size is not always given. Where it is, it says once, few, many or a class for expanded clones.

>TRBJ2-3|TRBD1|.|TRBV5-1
CASSLQGELPSPVAADTQYF
TGCGCCAGCAGCTTGCAGGGGGAACTACCCTCTCCAGTAGCTGCAGATACGCAGTATTTT
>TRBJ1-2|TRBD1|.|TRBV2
CASSVTGEGLEGYTF
TGTGCCAGCAGTGTTACAGGGGAGGGATTAGAGGGCTACACCTTC
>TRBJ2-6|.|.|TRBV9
CASSSPTGPRGANVLTF
TGTGCCAGCAGCAGCCCCACAGGGCCGAGGGGGGCCAACGTCCTGACTTTC
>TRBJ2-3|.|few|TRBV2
CASSVVGVGTDTQYF
TGTGCCAGCAGTGTGGTCGGGGTGGGCACAGATACGCAGTATTTT
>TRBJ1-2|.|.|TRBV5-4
CASSLSSYGYTF
TGTGCCAGCAGCTTATCCAGCTATGGCTACACCTTC
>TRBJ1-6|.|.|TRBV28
CASSLLSGSYNSPLHF
TGTGCCAGCAGTCTGCTTTCGGGCTCCTATAATTCACCCCTCCACTTT
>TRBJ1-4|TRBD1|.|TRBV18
CASSPLQGAMTNEKLFF
TGTGCCAGCTCACCGTTACAGGGGGCAATGACTAATGAAAAACTGTTTTTT
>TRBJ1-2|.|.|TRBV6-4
CASSRDGHGYTF
TGTGCCAGTAGCCGGGACGGTCACGGCTACACCTTC
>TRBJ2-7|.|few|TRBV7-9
CASSTPGVPSYEQYF
TGTGCCAGCAGCACCCCAGGGGTTCCCTCCTACGAGCAGTACTTC
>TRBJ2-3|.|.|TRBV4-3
CASSQGAGRSTDTQYF
TGCGCCAGCAGCCAAGGCGCCGGGCGTAGCACAGATACGCAGTATTTT
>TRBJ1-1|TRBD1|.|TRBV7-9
CASSVIRTGFEAFF
TGTGCCAGCAGCGTAATCCGGACAGGGTTTGAAGCTTTCTTT
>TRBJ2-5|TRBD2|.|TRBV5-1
CASSLAGGTQETQYF
TGCGCCAGCAGCTTGGCCGGGGGGACCCAAGAGACCCAGTACTTC
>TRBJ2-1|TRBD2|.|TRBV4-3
CASSQKVAGDDEQFF
TGCGCCAGCAGCCAGAAGGTAGCGGGAGATGATGAGCAGTTCTTC
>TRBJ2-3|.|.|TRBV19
CASSILRQATDTQYF
TGTGCCAGTAGTATTTTACGACAGGCCACAGATACGCAGTATTTT
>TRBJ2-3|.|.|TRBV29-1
CSVTINTDTQYF
TGCAGCGTTACTATAAACACAGATACGCAGTATTTT
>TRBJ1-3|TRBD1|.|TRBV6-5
CASSLRDSPGNTIYF
TGTGCCAGCAGTCTCCGGGACAGTCCTGGAAACACCATATATTTT
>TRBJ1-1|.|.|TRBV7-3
CASRINSNTEAFF
TGTGCCAGCAGAATCAACAGCAACACTGAAGCTTTCTTT
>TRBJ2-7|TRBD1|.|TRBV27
CASRRGQALYEQYF
TGTGCCAGCAGAAGGGGACAGGCACTCTACGAGCAGTACTTC
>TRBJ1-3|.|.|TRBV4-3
CASSRETGWGNTIYF
TGCGCCAGCTCCCGAGAGACGGGCTGGGGAAACACCATATATTTT
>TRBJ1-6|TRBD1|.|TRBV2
CASAGTGKNSPLHF
TGTGCCAGCGCAGGGACAGGGAAGAATTCACCCCTCCACTTT
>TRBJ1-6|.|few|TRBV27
CASSGIWWQGINSPLHF
TGTGCCAGCAGTGGCATTTGGTGGCAGGGAATAAATTCACCCCTCCACTTT
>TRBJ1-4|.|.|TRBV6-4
CASSGEAETFEKLFF
TGTGCCAGCAGTGGGGAGGCCGAGACTTTTGAAAAACTGTTTTTT
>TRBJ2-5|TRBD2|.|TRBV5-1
CASRATSGQETQYF
TGCGCCAGCAGGGCGACTAGCGGGCAAGAGACCCAGTACTTC
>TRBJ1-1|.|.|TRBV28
CASRIRTATEAFF
TGTGCCAGCAGAATAAGGACAGCCACTGAAGCTTTCTTT
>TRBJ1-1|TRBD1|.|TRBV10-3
CAISPDRGNTEAFF
TGTGCCATCAGCCCGGACAGGGGGAACACTGAAGCTTTCTTT
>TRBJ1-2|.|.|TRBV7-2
CASSLEVANYGYTF
TGTGCCAGCAGCTTAGAGGTAGCTAACTATGGCTACACCTTC
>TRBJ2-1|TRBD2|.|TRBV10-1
CASSGPGLAGVPATYNEQFF
TGCGCCAGCAGTGGACCGGGACTAGCGGGAGTCCCGGCTACCTACAATGAGCAGTTCTTC
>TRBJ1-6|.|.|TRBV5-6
CASSTGRYNSPLHF
TGTGCCAGCAGCACGGGACGGTATAATTCACCCCTCCACTTT
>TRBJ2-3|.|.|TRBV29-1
CSVARGLPPDTQYF
TGCAGCGTTGCCCGGGGATTGCCCCCAGATACGCAGTATTTT
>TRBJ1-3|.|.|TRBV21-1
CASGSQGTIYF
TGTGCCAGCGGCTCTCAGGGCACCATATATTTT
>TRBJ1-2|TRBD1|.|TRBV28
CASSHRGSVGYGYTF
TGTGCCAGCAGCCACAGGGGTTCTGTAGGGTATGGCTACACCTTC
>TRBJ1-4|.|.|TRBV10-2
CASRQSLNEKLFF
TGCGCCAGTCGACAGAGTCTCAATGAAAAACTGTTTTTT
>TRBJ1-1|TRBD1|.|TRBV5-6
CASSLAIGGYTEAFF
TGTGCCAGCAGCTTGGCCATAGGGGGCTACACTGAAGCTTTCTTT
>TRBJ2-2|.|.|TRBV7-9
CASSWGYTGELFF
TGTGCCAGCAGTTGGGGGTACACCGGGGAGCTGTTTTTT
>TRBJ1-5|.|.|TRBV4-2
CASSQLGQPQHF
TGTGCCAGCAGCCAGCTAGGGCAGCCCCAGCATTTT
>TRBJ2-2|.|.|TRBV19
CASSMIPGHDTGELFF
TGTGCCAGTAGTATGATACCGGGACACGACACCGGGGAGCTGTTTTTT
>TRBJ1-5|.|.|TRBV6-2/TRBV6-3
CASSSPRARQPQHF
TGTGCCAGCAGCTCCCCTAGGGCACGTCAGCCCCAGCATTTT
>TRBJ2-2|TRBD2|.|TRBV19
CASSPRTSGTGELFF
TGTGCCAGTAGCCCCCGGACTAGCGGCACCGGGGAGCTGTTTTTT
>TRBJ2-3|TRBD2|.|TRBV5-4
CASSLASSGTDTQYF
TGTGCCAGCAGCTTGGCATCTAGCGGAACAGATACGCAGTATTTT
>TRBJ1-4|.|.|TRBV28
CASSLRGRGTNEKLFF
TGTGCCAGCAGTTTACGGGGGCGCGGGACTAATGAAAAACTGTTTTTT
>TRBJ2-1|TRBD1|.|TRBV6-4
CASKRQGSDEQFF
TGTGCCAGCAAGCGACAGGGTTCCGATGAGCAGTTCTTC
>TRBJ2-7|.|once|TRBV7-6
CASSSRRGRSYEQYF
TGTGCCAGCAGCTCCCGGCGGGGCCGCTCCTACGAGCAGTACTTC
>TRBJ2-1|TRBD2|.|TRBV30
CAWVGLAGVYNEQFF
TGTGCCTGGGTCGGACTAGCGGGAGTATACAATGAGCAGTTCTTC
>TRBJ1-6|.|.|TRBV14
CASRPTGGESSPLHF
TGTGCCAGCAGGCCCACGGGGGGCGAGAGTTCACCCCTCCACTTT
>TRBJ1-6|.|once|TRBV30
CAWGVVGNSPLHF
TGTGCCTGGGGGGTTGTAGGGAATTCACCCCTCCACTTT
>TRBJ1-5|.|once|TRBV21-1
CASSKENGDSNQPQHF
TGTGCCAGCAGCAAAGAGAACGGCGATAGCAATCAGCCCCAGCATTTT
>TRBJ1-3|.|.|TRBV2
CASSEGRAGNTIYF
TGTGCCAGCAGTGAAGGGCGGGCTGGAAACACCATATATTTT
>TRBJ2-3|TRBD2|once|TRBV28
CASSFSGTTRASTDTQYF
TGTGCCAGCAGCTTTAGTGGGACTACACGTGCTAGCACAGATACGCAGTATTTT
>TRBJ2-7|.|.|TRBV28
CASLDSWSYEQYF
TGTGCCAGCCTGGACAGCTGGTCCTACGAGCAGTACTTC
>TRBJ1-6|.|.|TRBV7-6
CASSLGGAAGMGSPLHF
TGTGCCAGCAGCTTAGGGGGGGCGGCAGGGATGGGTTCACCCCTCCACTTT
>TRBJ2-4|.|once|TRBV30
CAWTRDNGMGQYF
TGTGCCTGGACCCGGGATAACGGGATGGGGCAGTACTTC